Sequencing of this T cell receptor (beta chain) was carried out in a study of metastatic and nonmetastatic thyroid tumors. The wider study: Malignant and benign thyroid patients had repertoires compared in peripheral blood and tumor or nodule tissue.

The table lists this clone with many counts. MiXCR reprocessed the PCR reads for TCRdb. In the table there are roughly 58,000 clones, roughly 4% of which are singletons. The ends were cut back, 4 bases at V and 5 bases at J, with 14 bases in the middle. CDR1 is LNHDA, CDR2 SQIVND, per germline (reference sequence). There are 14 residues in the CDR3. Every patient underwent thyroid surgery untreated. This receptor was taken from a female donor with papillary thyroid cancer or a benign thyroid nodule (not recorded which). Some clones in this sample may be carry-over from other donors' samples. The rearrangement uses TRBV19 and TRBJ2-5; TRBD1 or TRBD2 may be the D gene (5 bases each). The material sequenced was blood. Here the CDR3 reads CASSSSPGTETQYF. The DNA for the CDR3 is TGTGCCAGTAGTAGCAGTCCAGGGACGGAGACCCAGTACTTC.